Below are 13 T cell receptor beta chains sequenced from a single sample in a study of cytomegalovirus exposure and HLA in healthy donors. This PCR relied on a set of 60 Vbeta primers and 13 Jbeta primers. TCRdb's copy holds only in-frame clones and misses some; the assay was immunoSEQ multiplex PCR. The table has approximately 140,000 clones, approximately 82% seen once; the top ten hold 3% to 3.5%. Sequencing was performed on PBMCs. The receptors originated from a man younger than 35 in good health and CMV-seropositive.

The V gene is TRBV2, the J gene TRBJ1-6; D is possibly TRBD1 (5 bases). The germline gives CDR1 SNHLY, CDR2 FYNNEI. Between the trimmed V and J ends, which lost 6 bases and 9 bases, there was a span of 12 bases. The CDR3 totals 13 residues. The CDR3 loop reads CASSWGGPSPLHF. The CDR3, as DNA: TGTGCCAGCAGCTGGGGGGGACCTTCACCCCTCCACTTT.

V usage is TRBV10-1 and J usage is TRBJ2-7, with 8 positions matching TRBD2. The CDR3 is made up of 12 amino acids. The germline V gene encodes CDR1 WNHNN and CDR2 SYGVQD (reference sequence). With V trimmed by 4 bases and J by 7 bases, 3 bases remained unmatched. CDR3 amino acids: CASSGPGGEQYF. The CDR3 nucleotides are TGCGCCAGCAGTGGCCCGGGGGGGGAGCAGTACTTC.

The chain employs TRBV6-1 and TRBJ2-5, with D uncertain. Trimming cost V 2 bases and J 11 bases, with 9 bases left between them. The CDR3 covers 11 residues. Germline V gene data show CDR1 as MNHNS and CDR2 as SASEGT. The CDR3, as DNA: TGTGCCAGCAGTGAACAGCTACAGCAGTACTTC. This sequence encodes CASSEQLQQYF.

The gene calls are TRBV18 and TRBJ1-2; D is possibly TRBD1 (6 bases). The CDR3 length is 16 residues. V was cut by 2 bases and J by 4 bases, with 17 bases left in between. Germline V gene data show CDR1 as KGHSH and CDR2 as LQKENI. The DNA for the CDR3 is TGTGCCAGCTCACCAGTTCGTATCAGGGGACGCTATGGCTACACCTTC. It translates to CASSPVRIRGRYGYTF.

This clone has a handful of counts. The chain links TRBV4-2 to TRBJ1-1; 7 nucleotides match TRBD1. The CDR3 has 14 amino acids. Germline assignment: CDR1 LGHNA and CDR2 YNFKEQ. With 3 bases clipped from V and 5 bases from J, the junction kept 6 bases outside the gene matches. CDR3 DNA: TGTGCCAGCAGCCACTCCTCAGGGGGGACTGAAGCTTTCTTT. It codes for CASSHSSGGTEAFF.

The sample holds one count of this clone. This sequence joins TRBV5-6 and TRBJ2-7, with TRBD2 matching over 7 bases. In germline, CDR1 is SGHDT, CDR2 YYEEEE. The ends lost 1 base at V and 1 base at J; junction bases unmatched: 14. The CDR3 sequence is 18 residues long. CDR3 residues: CASSLWGFGGGQSYEQYF. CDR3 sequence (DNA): TGTGCCAGCAGCTTGTGGGGGTTTGGGGGAGGGCAGTCCTACGAGCAGTACTTC.

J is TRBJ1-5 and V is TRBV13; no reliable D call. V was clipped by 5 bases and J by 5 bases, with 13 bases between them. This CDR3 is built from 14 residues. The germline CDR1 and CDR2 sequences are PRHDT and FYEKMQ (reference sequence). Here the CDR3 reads CASSPKGGDQPQHF. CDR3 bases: TGTGCCAGCAGCCCTAAGGGCGGGGATCAGCCCCAGCATTTT.

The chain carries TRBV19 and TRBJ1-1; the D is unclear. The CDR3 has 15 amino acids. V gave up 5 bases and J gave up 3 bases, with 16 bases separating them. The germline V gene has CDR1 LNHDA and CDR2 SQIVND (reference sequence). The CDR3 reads CASSSRGGWDTEAFF. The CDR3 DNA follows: TGTGCCAGTAGTTCCAGAGGAGGGTGGGACACTGAAGCTTTCTTT.

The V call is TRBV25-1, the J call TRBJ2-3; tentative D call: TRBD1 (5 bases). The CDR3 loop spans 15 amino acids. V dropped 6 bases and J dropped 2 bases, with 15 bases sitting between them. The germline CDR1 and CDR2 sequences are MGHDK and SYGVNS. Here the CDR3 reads CASSQTETNTDTQYF. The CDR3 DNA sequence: TGTGCCAGCAGCCAGACAGAAACTAACACAGATACGCAGTATTTT.

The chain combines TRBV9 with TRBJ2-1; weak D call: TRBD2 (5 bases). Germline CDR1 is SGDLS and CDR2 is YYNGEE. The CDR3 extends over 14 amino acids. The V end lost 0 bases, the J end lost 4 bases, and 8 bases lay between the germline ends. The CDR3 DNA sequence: TGTGCCAGCAGCGTAGAGAGCGGTTACAATGAGCAGTTCTTC. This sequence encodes CASSVESGYNEQFF.

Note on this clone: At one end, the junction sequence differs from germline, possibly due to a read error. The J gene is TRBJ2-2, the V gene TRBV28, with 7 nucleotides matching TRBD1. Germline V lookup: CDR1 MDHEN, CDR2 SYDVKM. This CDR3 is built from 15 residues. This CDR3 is CASSPTTGNPGELFF. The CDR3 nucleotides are TGTGCCAGCAGCCCCACGACAGGGAACCCCGGGGAGCTGTTTTTT.

CDR3 region: CASSQGVAGDGNEQFF. The CDR3 region has the DNA TGCGCCAGCAGCCAAGGGGTAGCGGGAGATGGCAATGAGCAGTTCTTC. This rearrangement joins TRBV4-1 to TRBJ2-1; TRBD2 aligns across 9 bases. This CDR3 is 16 amino acids long. CDR1 and CDR2 (germline): MGHRA, YSYEKL. V shed 1 base and J 6 bases; nucleotides not matched to a gene: 7.

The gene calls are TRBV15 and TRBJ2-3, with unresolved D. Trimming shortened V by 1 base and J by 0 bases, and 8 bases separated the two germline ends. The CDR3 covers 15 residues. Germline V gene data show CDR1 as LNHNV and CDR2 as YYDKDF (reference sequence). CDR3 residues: CATSRGGISTDTQYF. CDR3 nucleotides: TGTGCCACCAGCAGAGGTGGCATCAGCACAGATACGCAGTATTTT.